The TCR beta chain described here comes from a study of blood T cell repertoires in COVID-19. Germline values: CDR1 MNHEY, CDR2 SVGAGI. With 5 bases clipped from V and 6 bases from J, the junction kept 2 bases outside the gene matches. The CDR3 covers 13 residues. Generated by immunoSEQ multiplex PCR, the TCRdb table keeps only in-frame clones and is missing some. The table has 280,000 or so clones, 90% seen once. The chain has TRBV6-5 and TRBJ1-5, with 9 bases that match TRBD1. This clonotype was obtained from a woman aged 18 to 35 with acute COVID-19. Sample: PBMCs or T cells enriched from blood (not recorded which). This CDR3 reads CASSRDRVQPQHF. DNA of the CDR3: TGTGCCAGCAGTCGGGACAGGGTTCAGCCCCAGCATTTT.